These 10 T cell receptor beta chains were sequenced from one sample in a study of blood T cells in healthy people across ages. Primed by a sample-barcoded 5' primer and a J-beta primer mix, a second PCR proceeded for roughly 7 to 11 cycles. TCRdb re-called the 5' RACE reads with MiXCR, one entry per CDR3 protein. The top ten hold more than 6% of the sample, which has about 1.7 million distinct CDR3 sequences, about 30% seen once. The sample comprised blood. These TCRs come from a woman in her 30s in good health.

This clonotype was recorded a few times. Here the CDR3 DNA reads TGTGCCAGCAGTTACAACAGGGCTTCGCATGAGCAGTTCTTC. It specifies CASSYNRASHEQFF. The chain uses TRBV12-3 or TRBV12-4 and TRBJ2-1; possibly TRBD1 for D (6 bases). The CDR3 extends over 14 amino acids. The germline V and J ends were trimmed by 4 bases and 8 bases, with 15 bases remaining between them.

The sample holds a few counts of this clonotype. This chain links TRBV12-5 with TRBJ2-1, with 16 bases that match TRBD2. Germline CDR1 is LGHNT and CDR2 is FRNRAP. The CDR3 has 21 amino acids. After removal of 1 base from V and 7 bases from J, the junction contained 16 bases not matched to a gene. The CDR3 loop is CASGLARTGLAGGMVGNEQFF. Written as DNA, the CDR3 is TGTGCTAGTGGTTTGGCCCGAACGGGACTAGCGGGGGGGATGGTGGGGAATGAGCAGTTCTTC.

This clonotype was seen ten or more times. The CDR3 loop is CASSYAGTSGRDEQYF. In DNA form, the CDR3 reads TGTGCCAGCAGTTACGCGGGGACTAGCGGGAGGGACGAGCAGTACTTC. V gene TRBV6-5 combines with J gene TRBJ2-7, with 16 bases identical to TRBD2. The CDR3 is made up of 16 amino acids. With 2 bases clipped from V and 5 bases from J, the junction kept 3 bases outside the gene matches. CDR1 MNHEY and CDR2 SVGAGI come from the germline V gene.

For this clonotype: This could be a read error, since a much larger clone is one nucleotide away. CDR3 in amino acids: CSVDQQGYNEQFF. The CDR3, as DNA: TGCAGCGTTGACCAGCAGGGATACAATGAGCAGTTCTTC. The rearrangement joins TRBV29-1 to TRBJ2-1; weak D call: TRBD1 (5 bases). Germline values: CDR1 SQVTM, CDR2 ANQGSEA. V was cut by 3 bases and J by 4 bases, with 10 bases left in between. This CDR3 has 13 residues.

This clonotype has a handful of counts. The V gene is TRBV7-9, the J gene TRBJ2-7; possibly TRBD2 for D (6 bases). The CDR3 length is 14 residues. V gave up 5 bases and J gave up 3 bases, with 14 bases separating them. Germline CDR1 reads SEHNR; CDR2 reads FQNEAQ (reference sequence). The CDR3 reads CASSPGPAGYEQYF. The CDR3 nucleotides read TGTGCCAGCAGCCCCGGTCCAGCGGGCTACGAGCAGTACTTC.

The genes are TRBV7-9 and TRBJ2-5; D gene ambiguous. The CDR3 covers 16 residues. Germline-derived CDR1 and CDR2 are SEHNR and FQNEAQ (reference sequence). Trimming cost V 4 bases and J 1 base, with 16 bases left between them. The CDR3 reads CASSSTDGQSQETQYF. The CDR3, as DNA: TGTGCCAGCAGCTCAACGGATGGCCAATCCCAAGAGACCCAGTACTTC.

The chain uses TRBV5-5 and TRBJ1-1; no clear D. CDR1 is SGHKS and CDR2 is YYEKEE in the germline V gene (reference sequence). The CDR3 loop spans 14 amino acids. Deletions cut 0 bases from V and 4 bases from J, with 10 bases between. DNA for the CDR3: TGTGCCAGCAGCTTGGCTTCGCGGGGCACTGAAGCTTTCTTT. Translating it yields CASSLASRGTEAFF.

This clonotype appeared a few times. This sequence joins TRBV6-2 or TRBV6-3 and TRBJ2-5; TRBD2 aligns across 8 bases. Germline CDR1 MNHEY, CDR2 SVGEGT. With 8 bases clipped from V and 4 bases from J, the junction kept 3 bases outside the gene matches. The CDR3 spans 12 residues. The chain's CDR3 is CASETSGETQYF. DNA for the CDR3: TGTGCCAGCGAAACTAGCGGAGAGACCCAGTACTTC.

At least ten counts were recorded for this clonotype. The chain couples TRBV5-1 to TRBJ2-1, with 12 bases fitting TRBD2. CDR1 is SGHRS and CDR2 is YFSETQ in the germline V gene. Trimming cost V 3 bases and J 5 bases; bases outside gene matches: 3. CDR3 length equals 15 residues. CDR3 DNA: TGCGCCAGCAGCTACACTAGCGGGGGGAACAATGAGCAGTTCTTC. It translates to CASSYTSGGNNEQFF.

The chain uses TRBV5-1 and TRBJ2-3, with a tentative D call TRBD2 (7 bases). The CDR3 loop spans 17 amino acids. Germline loops: CDR1 SGHRS, CDR2 YFSETQ. V lost 4 bases and J 5 bases, leaving 23 bases between the germline ends. DNA for the CDR3: TGCGCCAGCAGCCTCTTGTGGGCGGGGGCCCGAGGAGATACGCAGTATTTT. Translation gives CASSLLWAGARGDTQYF.